These T cell receptor beta chains were read from a single sample in a study of T cells after yellow fever vaccination. TCRdb recomputed calls from the 5' RACE reads with MiXCR, one row per CDR3 protein. The sample includes hundreds of thousands of distinct CDR3 sequences, approximately 13% of them seen just once. The sequences come from PBMCs, collected on the day of the yellow fever booster vaccination. These receptor sequences come from a man aged 25-45 years who received the YFV17D yellow fever vaccine. The CDR3 runs from the conserved cysteine through the conserved F or W. The D gene is left open where the match is weak. Size tells how often a clone was seen (once, few, many) or the class of an expanded clone, and some rows leave it out.

V gene	clone size	J gene	D gene	CDR3 protein	CDR3 DNA
TRBV10-2	.	TRBJ2-1	TRBD1	CASLRGQGVNEQFF	TGCGCCAGCCTCAGGGGACAGGGCGTCAATGAGCAGTTCTTC
TRBV27	few	TRBJ2-3	TRBD2	CASSLAGGLTDTQYF	TGTGCCAGCAGTTTAGCGGGAGGGCTCACAGATACGCAGTATTTT
TRBV27	few	TRBJ2-3	TRBD2	CASRAGLAGLDTQYF	TGTGCCAGCAGGGCCGGACTAGCGGGATTAGATACGCAGTATTTT
TRBV6-2/TRBV6-3	few	TRBJ1-1	.	CASSYIKGQIMNTEAFF	TGTGCCAGCAGTTATATTAAGGGACAAATTATGAACACTGAAGCTTTCTTT
TRBV4-3	few	TRBJ2-3	.	CASSQEPGLPDTQYF	TGCGCCAGCAGCCAAGAGCCGGGGCTCCCAGATACGCAGTATTTT
TRBV20-1	.	TRBJ2-7	TRBD1	CSATGTGGPYEQYF	TGCAGTGCAACGGGGACAGGGGGCCCCTACGAGCAGTACTTC
TRBV30	.	TRBJ2-4	.	CAWRDRGLSKNIQYF	TGTGCCTGGAGGGACCGCGGGCTCTCCAAAAACATTCAGTACTTC
TRBV6-5	few	TRBJ1-5	TRBD1	CASSYSGTVMHF	TGTGCCAGCAGTTACTCCGGGACAGTTATGCATTTT
TRBV7-2	.	TRBJ2-1	TRBD2	CASSLVGIGSSGSVEQFF	TGTGCCAGCAGCTTAGTCGGCATTGGGTCTAGCGGGAGTGTTGAGCAGTTCTTC
TRBV7-9	.	TRBJ2-2	TRBD1	CASTGQMNTGELFF	TGTGCCAGCACGGGACAGATGAACACCGGGGAGCTGTTTTTT
TRBV4-1	.	TRBJ1-5	.	CASSQDRQGRLHF	TGCGCCAGCAGCCAAGATCGGCAGGGGCGCCTCCATTTT
TRBV15	.	TRBJ2-7	.	CATSPLKGEAYEQYF	TGTGCCACCAGCCCCCTTAAGGGGGAGGCCTACGAGCAGTACTTC
TRBV27	.	TRBJ2-1	.	CASSLSTTGRRGQFF	TGTGCCAGCAGTTTATCAACGACAGGCCGCAGGGGGCAGTTCTTC
TRBV6-2/TRBV6-3	.	TRBJ1-1	.	CASSYGQATEAFF	TGTGCCAGCAGTTACGGGCAGGCCACTGAAGCTTTCTTT
TRBV5-1	few	TRBJ2-5	TRBD2	CASHLAGGFQETQYF	TGCGCCAGTCACCTAGCGGGAGGTTTCCAAGAGACCCAGTACTTC
TRBV18	.	TRBJ2-1	.	CASSSTGFEQFF	TGTGCCAGCTCGTCAACAGGGTTTGAGCAGTTCTTC
TRBV27	few	TRBJ1-4	.	CASSLSPAQGDEKLFF	TGTGCCAGCAGTTTAAGCCCTGCTCAGGGCGATGAAAAACTGTTTTTT
TRBV20-1	.	TRBJ2-3	.	CSASLGARTDTQYF	TGCAGTGCTAGTCTGGGGGCGCGCACAGATACGCAGTATTTT
TRBV28	.	TRBJ2-2	.	CASSPTRSSNTGELFF	TGTGCCAGCAGCCCAACTAGATCCTCGAACACCGGGGAGCTGTTTTTT
TRBV10-3	few	TRBJ2-3	TRBD2	CAISARTSGDLTDTQYF	TGTGCCATCAGTGCCCGGACTAGCGGGGACCTTACAGATACGCAGTATTTT
TRBV12-3/TRBV12-4	.	TRBJ2-1	.	CASTRGTYEQFF	TGTGCCAGCACCCGAGGAACCTATGAGCAGTTCTTC
TRBV18	few	TRBJ2-3	.	CASSPTPSRSTDTQYF	TGTGCCAGCTCACCAACTCCGTCTAGGAGCACAGATACGCAGTATTTT
TRBV7-9	few	TRBJ1-1	.	CASSRGTTTEAFF	TGTGCCAGCAGTCGGGGGACCACCACTGAAGCTTTCTTT
TRBV7-2	few	TRBJ2-2	.	CASSFIRDTGELFF	TGTGCCAGCAGCTTTATCCGGGACACCGGGGAGCTGTTTTTT
TRBV9	.	TRBJ2-3	.	CASSVGISNSPWSGSDTQYF	TGTGCCAGCAGCGTAGGGATCTCAAACTCACCCTGGTCGGGATCAGATACGCAGTATTTT
TRBV14	.	TRBJ1-1	.	CASSRNRDTEAFF	TGTGCCAGCAGCAGAAACCGGGACACTGAAGCTTTCTTT
TRBV12-5	.	TRBJ2-4	.	CASGLYSTGIQYF	TGTGCTAGTGGTTTGTACTCGACGGGCATTCAGTACTTC
TRBV6-2/TRBV6-3	few	TRBJ1-5	.	CASRRGGGSIQPQHF	TGTGCCAGCAGAAGAGGCGGGGGTAGTATTCAGCCCCAGCATTTT
TRBV5-6	many	TRBJ1-1	.	CASSPPAGSTEAFF	TGTGCCAGCAGCCCTCCGGCGGGGAGCACTGAAGCTTTCTTT
TRBV9	.	TRBJ2-5	TRBD2	CASSVLAGGQETQYF	TGTGCCAGCAGCGTACTAGCGGGAGGACAAGAGACCCAGTACTTC
TRBV29-1	.	TRBJ2-7	.	CSVDTGQFPSYEQYF	TGCAGCGTTGACACTGGACAGTTCCCCTCCTACGAGCAGTACTTC